This is a list of T cell receptor beta chains from one sample in a study of blood T cell repertoires in COVID-19. Only in-frame clones appear in the TCRdb table, and some are missing; sequencing was by immunoSEQ multiplex PCR. This table has just over 65,000 clones, 80% to 90% appearing once. The sequenced sample consisted of peripheral blood. The receptors originated from a man aged 25-40 years with acute or convalescent COVID-19. Both conserved end residues are part of each CDR3. A D gene is named only where the DNA matches it firmly. Clone size is given for some rows only: seen once, a few or many times, or a class if the clone is expanded.

>NA|TRBD1|TRBJ1-5|TRBV24-1
CATSDWSQGADQPQHF
TGTGCCACCAGTGATTGGTCGCAGGGGGCGGATCAGCCCCAGCATTTT
>NA|NA|TRBJ2-6|TRBV5-5
CASSLLSGANVLTF
TGTGCCAGCAGCTTACTCTCTGGGGCCAACGTCCTGACTTTC
>NA|NA|TRBJ2-2|TRBV7-8
CASSLGRTINTGELFF
TGTGCCAGCAGCTTAGGAAGGACAATTAACACCGGGGAGCTGTTTTTT
>once|NA|TRBJ2-7|TRBV11-2
CASSLVAEKAYEQYF
TGTGCCAGCAGCTTAGTAGCAGAGAAAGCCTACGAGCAGTACTTC
>NA|TRBD2|TRBJ2-2|TRBV5-5
CASSFGLAGGGELFF
TGTGCCAGCAGCTTCGGACTAGCGGGAGGTGGGGAGCTGTTTTTT
>NA|TRBD1|TRBJ1-1|TRBV2
CASEGGGLNTEAFF
TGTGCCAGCGAAGGGGGCGGCCTGAACACTGAAGCTTTCTTT
>NA|NA|TRBJ2-7|TRBV18
CASSPFGYEQYF
TGTGCCAGCTCACCTTTCGGGTACGAGCAGTACTTC
>NA|TRBD2|TRBJ2-2|TRBV7-9
CASSLLLAGPNTGELFF
TGTGCCAGCAGCTTATTACTAGCGGGGCCGAACACCGGGGAGCTGTTTTTT
>NA|NA|TRBJ2-2|TRBV6-4
CASSYEMNTGELFF
TGTGCCAGCAGTTATGAGATGAACACCGGGGAGCTGTTTTTT
>NA|TRBD1|TRBJ2-1|TRBV5-1
CASSLEGQGGNEQFF
TGCGCCAGCAGCTTGGAGGGACAGGGTGGTAATGAGCAGTTCTTC
>NA|NA|TRBJ2-5|TRBV28
CASSLGGAGKTQYF
TGTGCCAGCAGTTTAGGGGGGGCTGGGAAGACCCAGTACTTC
>NA|TRBD1|TRBJ2-5|TRBV18
CASSLQGAQETQYF
TGTGCCAGCTCACTGCAGGGGGCCCAAGAGACCCAGTACTTC
>NA|NA|TRBJ2-5|TRBV5-4
CASSYGQETQYF
TGTGCCAGCAGTTACGGGCAAGAGACCCAGTACTTC
>NA|NA|TRBJ1-5|TRBV12-3/TRBV12-4
CASSVQGDQPQHF
TGTGCCAGCAGTGTACAGGGCGATCAGCCCCAGCATTTT
>NA|TRBD2|TRBJ2-1|TRBV4-3
CASSQDGTSVNEQFF
TGCGCCAGCAGCCAAGACGGGACTAGCGTGAATGAGCAGTTCTTC